This entry concerns a single T cell receptor beta chain. The entry originates in a study of blood T cell repertoires in COVID-19. Study at large: The United States, Italy and Spain supplied acute and convalescent COVID-19 samples. T cells, B-cell-depleted T cells, or PBMCs supplied cDNA or gDNA.

Source study methods: Amplification from reference gene primers served as the basis for estimated nucleated cell counts. The protocol was immunoSEQ multiplex PCR, while the TCRdb copy is restricted to in-frame clones and leaves out a portion. V, J and clone size derive from that table, while D and trimming were established from the DNA sequence. The sample shows about 70,000 clones, 75% to 90% of them seen only once. This receptor was taken from a man aged 50 to 59 with active COVID-19. Sequenced material: peripheral blood.

The CDR3 DNA reads as TGTGCCAGCAGCTTAAGTAGATCCTACAATGAGCAGTTCTTC. Its protein product is CASSLSRSYNEQFF. J is TRBJ2-1 and V is TRBV5-4; unclear D gene. V gave up 2 bases and J gave up 1 base, with 7 bases separating them. The CDR3 is 14 amino acids. Germline V CDR1 and CDR2: SGHNT, YYREEE (reference sequence).